These 10 T cell receptor beta chains originate from one sample sequenced in a study of T cell changes during pregnancy in multiple sclerosis. TCRdb's copy holds only in-frame clones and misses some; the assay was immunoSEQ multiplex PCR. The repertoire has some 47,000 clones, around nine tenths of them found once; the top ten carry 5.5% to 6%. The input for sequencing was CD8+ T cells from peripheral blood mononuclear cells, taken after pregnancy. Every receptor here comes from a female donor in good health, enrolled as a control in a pregnancy study.

This clone was seen just once. The genes are TRBV27 and TRBJ1-4, with TRBD1 identical over 7 bases. The germline CDR1 and CDR2 sequences are MNHEY and SMNVEV (reference sequence). The CDR3 covers 13 residues. Trimming took 6 bases from V and 8 from J; bases not matched to a gene: 6. Here the CDR3 reads CASRTGLKEKLFF. In DNA form, the CDR3 reads TGTGCCAGCAGGACAGGGTTAAAAGAAAAACTGTTTTTT.

This sequence joins TRBV11-2 and TRBJ2-1; D is perhaps TRBD2 (6 bases). Per germline, CDR1 SGHAT and CDR2 FQNNGV. CDR3 length equals 16 residues. Trimming left V 4 bases short and J 5 bases short, with 18 bases between. CDR3 sequence reads: CASSWGVRTSDNEQFF. In DNA, the CDR3 is TGTGCCAGCAGCTGGGGGGTCCGGACCTCAGACAATGAGCAGTTCTTC.

The CDR3 DNA reads TGCGCCAGCAGCCAAGATTGGGCGGGGGGGCGCGGGCAAGAGACCCAGTACTTC. This translates into CASSQDWAGGRGQETQYF. The chain uses TRBV4-3 and TRBJ2-5; 9 nucleotides agree with TRBD2. This CDR3 contains 18 residues. The trim removed 0 bases at V and 2 bases at J, leaving 10 bases unmatched. Germline CDR1 is LGHNA and CDR2 is YSLEER.

In this sample, this clone turned up a few times. The chain employs TRBV27 and TRBJ2-3; D is ambiguous. Germline loops: CDR1 MNHEY, CDR2 SMNVEV (reference sequence). The CDR3 totals 13 residues. The V and J ends lost 7 bases and 4 bases respectively, with 12 bases between them. The CDR3 region is CASTSTPPDTQYF. In DNA, the CDR3 is TGTGCCAGCACCTCGACTCCACCAGATACGCAGTATTTT.

This chain joins TRBV2 and TRBJ1-5, with TRBD1 matching over 9 bases. Trimming cost V 5 bases and J 6 bases; bases outside gene matches: 5. Germline-derived CDR1 and CDR2 are SNHLY and FYNNEI. The CDR3 has 14 residues. The CDR3 sequence: CASSRGQGGQPQHF. CDR3 sequence (DNA): TGTGCCAGCAGTAGGGGACAGGGTGGTCAGCCCCAGCATTTT.

The rearrangement uses TRBV5-1 and TRBJ2-1; D is possibly TRBD2 (7 bases). The germline gives CDR1 SGHRS, CDR2 YFSETQ. The CDR3 is 16 residues long. Trimming cost V 4 bases and J 1 base, with 15 bases left between them. The CDR3 DNA sequence: TGCGCCAGCAGCCAGGGAGGGGGGGGTTCCTACAATGAGCAGTTCTTC. Protein product: CASSQGGGGSYNEQFF.

J is TRBJ2-1 and V is TRBV4-3, with TRBD1 as a possible D gene (6 bases). V was pared by 6 bases and J by 8 bases, with 11 bases between. The germline V gene encodes CDR1 LGHNA and CDR2 YSLEER. CDR3 length equals 12 residues. The CDR3 region has the DNA TGCGCCAGCAGGGGGACATCGGATGAGCAGTTCTTC. Translated, it gives CASRGTSDEQFF.

V and J are TRBV30 and TRBJ2-5, with TRBD2 identical over 7 bases. The ends lost 0 bases at V and 0 bases at J; junction bases unmatched: 7. The germline CDR1 and CDR2 sequences are GTSNPN and SVGIG (reference sequence). CDR3 length: 16 residues. CDR3 protein: CAWSVLRGGDQETQYF. CDR3 DNA sequence: TGTGCCTGGAGTGTACTTAGGGGAGGGGACCAAGAGACCCAGTACTTC. Using reference TRBV30 and TRBJ2-5 for the parts outside the CDR3, the full variable domain is SQTIHQWPATLVQPVGSPLSLECTVEGTSNPNLYWYRQAAGRGLQLLFYSVGIGQISSEVPQNLSASRPQDRQFILSSKKLLLSDSGFYLCAWSVLRGGDQETQYFGPGTRLLVL.

This sequence joins TRBV15 and TRBJ2-1; TRBD1 matches 7 bases. The ends lost 3 bases at V and 14 bases at J; junction bases unmatched: 7. CDR3 length equals 12 residues. Germline V gives CDR1 LNHNV, CDR2 YYDKDF (reference sequence). The CDR3 DNA follows: TGTGCCACCAGCAGGGCGACAGGGCCGGAGTTCTTC. Translating it yields CATSRATGPEFF.

The V and J genes are TRBV7-9 and TRBJ1-3; no clear D. The CDR3 is 17 residues long. Germline CDR1 and CDR2: SEHNR and FQNEAQ (reference sequence). V lost 1 base and J lost 0, with 13 bases in between. The CDR3 loop reads CASSLGGPLRSGNTIYF. CDR3 in DNA: TGTGCCAGCAGCTTAGGAGGGCCTCTACGCTCTGGAAACACCATATATTTT.